These 20 T cell receptor beta chains came from one sample sequenced in a study of shared clonotypes between healthy human individuals. Generated by immunoSEQ multiplex PCR, the TCRdb table keeps only in-frame clones and is missing some. The profile covers more than 200,000 clones, with about 69% appearing a single time and 8.5% to 14% taken by the ten largest. Input material: memory CD4+ T cells sorted from blood. Stated subset: CD45RA-negative fraction. These receptors came from a man aged 30 to 39 in good health.

The chain combines TRBV10-3 with TRBJ1-1; tentatively, D is TRBD1 (5 bases). Trimming cost V 10 bases and J 2 bases, with 17 bases left between them. Germline CDR1 reads ENHRY; CDR2 reads SYGVKD. This CDR3 has 14 residues. Written as DNA, the CDR3 is TGTGCCACCAGACCGGGAGGGGACAACACTGAAGCTTTCTTT. Amino acid sequence: CATRPGGDNTEAFF.

V and J are TRBV5-5 and TRBJ2-3; D not certain. V was pared by 0 bases and J by 4 bases, with 6 bases between. The CDR3 extends over 13 amino acids. Germline V CDR1 and CDR2: SGHKS, YYEKEE (reference sequence). The CDR3 protein is CASSLVVSDTQYF. CDR3 bases: TGTGCCAGCAGCTTGGTAGTCTCAGATACGCAGTATTTT. The complete variable domain, with remaining parts taken from reference TRBV5-5 and TRBJ2-3, reads DAGVTQSPTHLIKTRGQQVTLRCSPISGHKSVSWYQQVLGQGPQFIFQYYEKEERGRGNFPDRFSARQFPNYSSELNVNALLLGDSALYLCASSLVVSDTQYFGPGTRLTVL.

The genes are TRBV5-1 and TRBJ2-7, with 11 nucleotides matching TRBD2. The CDR3 extends over 17 amino acids. V shed 0 bases and J 1 base; nucleotides not matched to a gene: 6. CDR1 SGHRS and CDR2 YFSETQ come from the germline V gene. CDR3: CASSLVAGGGASYEQYF. DNA of the CDR3: TGCGCCAGCAGCTTGGTAGCGGGAGGGGGTGCGTCCTACGAGCAGTACTTC.

The rearrangement uses TRBV7-2 and TRBJ2-3; TRBD2 is a possible D gene (5 bases). This CDR3 is built from 13 residues. In germline, CDR1 is SGHTA, CDR2 FQGNSA. Trimming pared 3 bases from V and 8 bases from J, leaving 12 bases between. CDR3 in amino acids: CASSFEGFGTQYF. The CDR3 region has the DNA TGTGCCAGCAGCTTTGAGGGATTCGGTACGCAGTATTTT.

The rearrangement uses TRBV21-1 and TRBJ1-1; the D segment call TRBD1 is taken from the table without a DNA check. TRBV21-1 is a known pseudogene. There are 20 residues in the CDR3. The CDR3: CASSKAGARQGATTNTEAFF. The CDR3 DNA reads as TGTGCCAGCAGCAAAGCGGGGGCCAGACAGGGGGCTACAACGAACACTGAAGCTTTCTTT.

The CDR3, as DNA: TGCGCCAGCAGCTTGGGGGGACTAGCGGGAGAGACCCAGTACTTC. Its translation: CASSLGGLAGETQYF. The chain is built from TRBV5-1 and TRBJ2-5; 12 bases are shared with TRBD2. V shed 0 bases and J 4 bases; nucleotides not matched to a gene: 1. The CDR3 extends over 15 amino acids. CDR1 and CDR2 (germline): SGHRS, YFSETQ.

V gene TRBV29-1 combines with J gene TRBJ2-3, with 12 positions matching TRBD2. There are 19 residues in the CDR3. The germline V gene has CDR1 SQVTM and CDR2 ANQGSEA. Trimming cost V 2 bases and J 4 bases; bases outside gene matches: 16. The CDR3 DNA reads as TGCAGCGTTGAAAAATACAGACTAGCGGGAGATGGTGGCGCAGATACGCAGTATTTT. Its protein is CSVEKYRLAGDGGADTQYF.

V and J are TRBV6-5 and TRBJ2-7; no clear D gene. The V and J ends lost 6 bases and 1 base respectively, with 16 bases between them. The CDR3 has 15 residues. Germline CDR1 and CDR2: MNHEY and SVGAGI. The CDR3 sequence is CASSSVKGRSYEQYF. The CDR3 DNA is TGTGCCAGCAGCTCTGTAAAAGGGCGGTCCTACGAGCAGTACTTC.

For this clone: This sample also contains other DNA sequences that code for the same CDR3. This chain connects TRBV7-3 to TRBJ2-3; TRBD2 agrees at 7 bases. Germline lookup yields CDR1 SGHTA and CDR2 FQGTGA. Trimming removed 1 base from V and 5 bases from J; junction bases left unmatched: 0. The CDR3 runs to 13 residues. The CDR3 is CASSLREGDTQYF. The CDR3 DNA is TGTGCCAGCAGCTTAAGGGAGGGAGATACGCAGTATTTT.

This clone showed up just once. The rearrangement links TRBV30 to TRBJ2-7, with 8 bases lining up with TRBD1. This CDR3 region has 15 residues. V lost 2 bases and J lost 4; bases outside the gene matches: 10. In germline, CDR1 is GTSNPN, CDR2 SVGIG (reference sequence). DNA for the CDR3: TGTGCCTGGAGTCTTACTCGACAGGGGTCGTACGAGCAGTACTTC. Its protein is CAWSLTRQGSYEQYF.

This clone was recorded only once. The CDR3 nucleotides read TGTGCCAGCCGAGGGACAGGGAGTAACTATGGCTACACCTTC. This translates into CASRGTGSNYGYTF. The rearrangement uses TRBV28 and TRBJ1-2; 9 nucleotides align to TRBD1. CDR1 and CDR2 (germline): MDHEN, SYDVKM. V dropped 8 bases and J dropped 1; count of bases not matched to a gene: 5. The CDR3 covers 14 residues.

The chain recombines TRBV11-3 with TRBJ2-1; 11 nucleotides align to TRBD2. V trimming: 5 bases; J trimming: 5 bases; junction bases outside the gene matches: 8. Germline values: CDR1 SGHNT, CDR2 YENEEA. The CDR3 length is 16 residues. CDR3 coding DNA: TGTGCCAGCAGCCCCGGGACTAGCGGAGCCCACAATGAGCAGTTCTTC. Translated, it gives CASSPGTSGAHNEQFF.

V and J are TRBV19 and TRBJ1-1, with unresolved D. Between the trimmed V and J ends, which lost 6 bases and 8 bases, there was a span of 19 bases. This CDR3 is built from 14 residues. Germline CDR1 is LNHDA and CDR2 is SQIVND (reference sequence). The CDR3 DNA follows: TGTGCCAGTAGAAACGGAGGTTTTATTGGGGAAGCTTTCTTT. Translation gives CASRNGGFIGEAFF.

The chain carries TRBV4-3 and TRBJ2-3, with 11 bases identical to TRBD2. The trim removed 4 bases at V and 0 bases at J, leaving 3 bases unmatched. Germline V lookup: CDR1 LGHNA, CDR2 YSLEER. This CDR3 region has 16 residues. The CDR3 bases are TGCGCCAGCAGCCTTCTAGCGGGGGGAAGCACAGATACGCAGTATTTT. Amino acids: CASSLLAGGSTDTQYF.

This clone came up once. The chain combines TRBV27 with TRBJ2-2, with D tentatively TRBD2 (6 bases). V gave up 8 bases and J gave up 1 base, with 14 bases separating them. This CDR3 region has 15 residues. Germline CDR1 is MNHEY and CDR2 is SMNVEV (reference sequence). The CDR3: CASRGLALNTGELFF. CDR3 DNA: TGTGCCAGCCGGGGACTTGCTCTGAACACCGGGGAGCTGTTTTTT.

This sequence joins TRBV2 and TRBJ2-1; 11 positions agree with TRBD2. Germline V gives CDR1 SNHLY, CDR2 FYNNEI. CDR3 length: 15 residues. V lost 1 base, J lost 7 bases, and 3 bases stayed unmatched. The CDR3 here is CASSEVLAGVNEQFF. Here the CDR3 DNA reads TGTGCCAGCAGTGAAGTACTAGCGGGAGTGAATGAGCAGTTCTTC. Together with reference TRBV2 and TRBJ2-1, the CDR3 gives the full variable domain: EPEVTQTPSHQVTQMGQEVILRCVPISNHLYFYWYRQILGQKVEFLVSFYNNEISEKSEIFDDQFSVERPDGSNFTLKIRSTKLEDSAMYFCASSEVLAGVNEQFFGPGTRLTVL.

The J gene is TRBJ1-4, the V gene TRBV5-4, with TRBD1 matching over 7 bases. Unmatched junction bases numbered 8, after V lost 4 bases and J lost 8 bases. The CDR3 extends over 14 amino acids. Germline V CDR1 and CDR2: SGHNT, YYREEE (reference sequence). The CDR3 region is CASSPGTVGEKLFF. The CDR3 region has the DNA TGTGCCAGCAGCCCCGGGACAGTGGGCGAAAAACTGTTTTTT.

The J gene is TRBJ2-3, the V gene TRBV27, with D tentatively TRBD2 (5 bases). Trimming took off 4 bases at V and 2 bases at J, with 7 bases between the two ends. The V gene's germline CDR1 is MNHEY and CDR2 SMNVEV (reference sequence). The CDR3 extends over 13 amino acids. CDR3 bases: TGTGCCAGCAGTTCGGAGGACACAGATACGCAGTATTTT. Residues: CASSSEDTDTQYF.

The J gene is TRBJ2-7, the V gene TRBV2; a possible D gene is TRBD1 (6 bases). Germline V lookup: CDR1 SNHLY, CDR2 FYNNEI. Between the trimmed V and J ends, which lost 2 bases and 7 bases, there was a span of 18 bases. The CDR3 loop spans 15 amino acids. CDR3 protein: CASSENWDIPGEQYF. CDR3 sequence (DNA): TGTGCCAGCAGTGAAAATTGGGACATTCCGGGAGAGCAGTACTTC.

This chain uses TRBV10-3 with TRBJ2-1, with a possible D match to TRBD2 (6 bases). The CDR3 runs 14 residues. CDR1 and CDR2 from the germline V gene are ENHRY and SYGVKD. V was trimmed by 7 bases and J by 1 base, leaving 11 bases between them. CDR3 in amino acids: CAIMDGGSYNEQFF. CDR3 nucleotide sequence: TGTGCCATCATGGACGGGGGATCCTACAATGAGCAGTTCTTC.